The 29 T cell receptor beta chains below all came from one sample that was sequenced in a study of blood T cell repertoires in COVID-19. This table comes from immunoSEQ multiplex PCR, and its TCRdb copy is limited to in-frame clones, with some not included. This sample carries about 86,000 clones, 80% to 90% of them seen once, and the ten largest clones take under 1.5%. Sequences were obtained from PBMCs or T cells enriched from blood (not recorded which). The receptors here all came from a woman between 45 and 65 years old with acute COVID-19.

This clone showed up just once. This sequence joins TRBV2 and TRBJ2-1; a possible D gene is TRBD2 (7 bases). Trimming took off 7 bases at V and 7 bases at J, with 17 bases between the two ends. The CDR3 is 14 amino acids. In germline, CDR1 is SNHLY, CDR2 FYNNEI. In DNA, the CDR3 is TGTGCCAGCACCGAAGGGGGGGTACGGAATGAGCAGTTCTTC. Its protein product is CASTEGGVRNEQFF.

V usage is TRBV19 and J usage is TRBJ2-2; 8 nucleotides agree with TRBD2. Germline V gene lookup returns CDR1 LNHDA and CDR2 SQIVND (reference sequence). The length of the CDR3 is 15 residues. The V and J ends lost 9 bases and 1 base, in that order; junction bases with no gene match: 7. CDR3 nucleotides: TGTGCCAGCCGGGCTCTAGCGGGGAACACCGGGGAGCTGTTTTTT. Its protein is CASRALAGNTGELFF.

This clone was seen only once. The V and J genes are TRBV4-1 and TRBJ2-2; the D is unclear. V shed 0 bases and J shed 4 bases, with 9 bases lying between them. CDR1 and CDR2 (germline): MGHRA, YSYEKL. The CDR3 runs 15 residues. Here the CDR3 reads CASSQEAGTTGELFF. The CDR3 DNA reads TGCGCCAGCAGCCAAGAGGCAGGAACCACCGGGGAGCTGTTTTTT.

The CDR3 sequence: CATRRGSNTEAFF. The CDR3 nucleotides read TGTGCCACTAGAAGGGGGTCGAACACTGAAGCTTTCTTT. This chain joins TRBV12-3 or TRBV12-4 and TRBJ1-1; possibly TRBD1 for D (6 bases). The V gene lost 10 bases and the J gene lost 1 base, with 13 bases spanning the gap. The length of the CDR3 is 13 residues.

CDR3 amino acids: CASSSVDGSSEQFF. The CDR3 DNA reads as TGTGCCAGCAGTTCCGTCGACGGATCTAGTGAGCAGTTCTTC. J is TRBJ2-1 and V is TRBV6-5; the D is unclear. With 4 bases removed from V and 9 bases from J, the gap between germline ends came to 16 bases. Germline V gene sequence: CDR1 MNHEY, CDR2 SVGAGI. This CDR3 has 14 residues.

J is TRBJ2-1 and V is TRBV9, with 8 bases aligning to TRBD2. CDR3 length: 14 amino acids. Germline V lookup: CDR1 SGDLS, CDR2 YYNGEE. V was clipped by 2 bases and J by 9 bases; unmatched bases: 7. Here the CDR3 reads CASSVNPSGSEQFF. The CDR3 bases are TGTGCCAGCAGCGTTAATCCCAGCGGGAGTGAGCAGTTCTTC.

The chain has TRBV27 and TRBJ2-1, with 11 bases identical to TRBD2. From germline, CDR1 is MNHEY and CDR2 SMNVEV (reference sequence). Losses at the gene ends were 7 bases for V and 6 bases for J; bases not matched to a gene: 11. The CDR3 sequence is 16 residues long. DNA for the CDR3: TGTGCCAGCAATCCGACTAGCGGGATAATGGGCAATGAGCAGTTCTTC. Its translation is CASNPTSGIMGNEQFF.

The chain joins TRBV7-9 to TRBJ1-1; D remains unclear. The length of the CDR3 is 18 residues. Trimming shortened V by 1 base and J by 4 bases, and 22 bases separated the two germline ends. Per germline, CDR1 SEHNR and CDR2 FQNEAQ (reference sequence). The CDR3 coding sequence is TGTGCCAGCAGCTTAGAGCAGTTTTATTCAACCGGGAGCACTGAAGCTTTCTTT. This sequence encodes CASSLEQFYSTGSTEAFF.

V gene TRBV11-2 combines with J gene TRBJ1-5; TRBD1 might be the D (5 bases). With 2 bases removed from V and 0 bases from J, the gap between germline ends came to 14 bases. The germline gives CDR1 SGHAT, CDR2 FQNNGV. CDR3 length: 17 residues. The CDR3 DNA reads TGTGCCAGCAGCTTATTCACAGGACCTCATAGCAATCAGCCCCAGCATTTT. Amino acid sequence: CASSLFTGPHSNQPQHF.

About this clone: A read error may account for a junction end that differs from germline. The chain uses TRBV13 and TRBJ2-7, with 8 nucleotides matching TRBD2. Germline V lookup: CDR1 PRHDT, CDR2 FYEKMQ (reference sequence). This CDR3 comprises 12 residues. CDR3 loop: CASSTPGTSVLF. For the CDR3, the DNA is TGTGCCAGCAGCACTCCCGGGACTAGTGTTCTTTTC.

The chain combines TRBV5-8 with TRBJ1-1, with 8 bases fitting TRBD1. The CDR3 is 14 residues long. The germline V gene encodes CDR1 SGHTS and CDR2 YDEGEE. The V segment lost 4 bases and the J segment 4 bases; nucleotides outside the gene matches: 6. This CDR3 is CASSGTGGVTEAFF. The DNA of the CDR3 is TGTGCCAGCAGCGGCACAGGGGGGGTCACTGAAGCTTTCTTT.

The rearrangement links TRBV6-5 to TRBJ1-2, with D uncertain. The CDR3 contains 13 residues. Looked up from germline, CDR1 is MNHEY and CDR2 is SVGAGI. The V end was cut by 4 bases, the J end by 3 bases, with 9 bases between. The CDR3 DNA reads TGTGCCAGCAGTTTAATGGTAGACTATGGCTACACCTTC. It translates to CASSLMVDYGYTF.

V gene TRBV5-8 combines with J gene TRBJ1-1, with a tentative D call TRBD1 (5 bases). The germline gives CDR1 SGHTS, CDR2 YDEGEE. V lost 0 bases and J 5 bases, leaving 8 bases between the germline ends. CDR3 length: 13 residues. This CDR3 is CASSLGRGTEAFF. The CDR3 coding sequence is TGTGCCAGCAGCTTGGGTAGGGGAACTGAAGCTTTCTTT.

V is TRBV11-3 and J is TRBJ1-1; no firm D call. The ends were cut back, 2 bases at V and 7 bases at J, with 8 bases in the middle. The CDR3 loop spans 12 amino acids. Germline V gene sequence: CDR1 SGHNT, CDR2 YENEEA. The CDR3 nucleotides are TGTGCCAGCAGCTTAATGGGCAGTGAAGCTTTCTTT. Protein product: CASSLMGSEAFF.

V usage is TRBV19 and J usage is TRBJ1-1; D unclear. CDR3 length: 14 amino acids. Trimming removed 6 bases from V and 1 base from J, with 12 bases in between. Per germline, CDR1 LNHDA and CDR2 SQIVND (reference sequence). The CDR3 is CASRATTPNTEAFF. The DNA for the CDR3 is TGTGCCAGTAGGGCGACAACGCCGAACACTGAAGCTTTCTTT.

The chain recombines TRBV5-1 with TRBJ2-3, with 8 bases that match TRBD2. Germline trimming cut 5 bases from V and 3 bases from J; bases unmatched to any gene: 5. Germline CDR1 reads SGHRS; CDR2 reads YFSETQ. This CDR3 is built from 14 residues. CDR3 DNA: TGCGCCAGCAGTCACGGACTAGCAACAGATACGCAGTATTTT. Amino acids: CASSHGLATDTQYF.

The chain links TRBV7-9 to TRBJ2-5; the match to TRBD2 covers 16 bases. The CDR3 spans 17 residues. Trimming at V came to 4 bases and at J to 4 bases, leaving 6 bases not matched to a gene. Germline CDR1 is SEHNR and CDR2 is FQNEAQ (reference sequence). The CDR3 region is CASSWGTSGRAGETQYF. The DNA of the CDR3 is TGTGCCAGCAGCTGGGGGACTAGCGGGAGGGCGGGAGAGACCCAGTACTTC. The full variable domain, its missing parts supplied by reference TRBV7-9 and TRBJ2-5, is DTGVSQNPRHKITKRGQNVTFRCDPISEHNRLYWYRQTLGQGPEFLTYFQNEAQLEKSRLLSDRFSAERPKGSFSTLEIQRTEQGDSAMYLCASSWGTSGRAGETQYFGPGTRLLVL.

V usage is TRBV19 and J usage is TRBJ1-5; 7 bases align to TRBD1. The V and J ends lost 11 bases and 8 bases, in that order; junction bases with no gene match: 15. Germline CDR1 LNHDA, CDR2 SQIVND (reference sequence). The length of the CDR3 is 14 residues. The CDR3 region has the DNA TGTGCCTTATGGACAGGTCCTCTTAGGAAGCCCCAGCATTTT. This translates into CALWTGPLRKPQHF.

The V gene is TRBV9, the J gene TRBJ2-1; D uncertain. The CDR3 has 15 amino acids. Trimming took off 3 bases at V and 6 bases at J, with 16 bases between the two ends. Germline V gene sequence: CDR1 SGDLS, CDR2 YYNGEE. Here the CDR3 reads CASSAQDLGGNEQFF. The CDR3 DNA sequence: TGTGCCAGCAGCGCCCAAGACCTAGGTGGCAATGAGCAGTTCTTC.

V usage is TRBV10-3 and J usage is TRBJ1-5; D gene uncertain. CDR1 is ENHRY, CDR2 SYGVKD, per germline. This CDR3 region has 15 residues. Trimming removed 4 bases from V and 2 bases from J, with 12 bases in between. CDR3: CAISVGGAGNQPQHF. Here the CDR3 DNA reads TGTGCCATCAGTGTAGGTGGTGCGGGCAATCAGCCCCAGCATTTT.

The chain couples TRBV7-9 to TRBJ1-2, with D unresolved. The CDR3 consists of 13 residues. V lost 5 bases to trimming and J lost 8 bases, with 15 bases between them. Germline values: CDR1 SEHNR, CDR2 FQNEAQ (reference sequence). The CDR3 DNA is TGTGCCAGCAGCAACGACGCCTTCGGGGGCTACACCTTC. Translating it yields CASSNDAFGGYTF.

The J gene is TRBJ2-2, the V gene TRBV14, with 8 bases lining up with TRBD2. Trimming cost V 6 bases and J 6 bases; bases outside gene matches: 9. The CDR3 consists of 15 residues. Germline V gene sequence: CDR1 SGHDN, CDR2 FVKESK. The CDR3 protein is CASSPGLGRAGELFF. In nucleotides, the CDR3 is TGTGCCAGCAGTCCGGGACTAGGGCGCGCCGGGGAGCTGTTTTTT.

This chain links TRBV28 with TRBJ2-5; 7 nucleotides match TRBD2. Germline V lookup: CDR1 MDHEN, CDR2 SYDVKM. With V trimmed by 5 bases and J by 1 base, 10 bases remained unmatched. The length of the CDR3 is 16 residues. The CDR3 spells CASSDTLGGGQETQYF. The CDR3 DNA reads as TGTGCCAGCAGTGATACCCTTGGCGGGGGCCAAGAGACCCAGTACTTC.

V usage is TRBV6-2 or TRBV6-3 and J usage is TRBJ2-2; 7 nucleotides match TRBD2. The CDR3 consists of 19 residues. Looked up from germline, CDR1 is MNHEY and CDR2 is SVGEGT. V trimming: 4 bases; J trimming: 3 bases; junction bases outside the gene matches: 17. The CDR3 coding sequence is TGTGCCAGCAGTTCCGGGCGGGTTGCGGTACGGGAGGACACCGGGGAGCTGTTTTTT. It yields the protein CASSSGRVAVREDTGELFF.

As concerns this clone: The junction differs from germline at one of its ends, possibly a read error. J is TRBJ2-1 and V is TRBV19; 9 nucleotides line up with TRBD2. The germline V gene encodes CDR1 LNHDA and CDR2 SQIVND (reference sequence). This CDR3 contains 12 residues. CDR3 in DNA: TGTGCCAGTAGTACAAGGACTAGCGAGCCGTTCTTC. This sequence encodes CASSTRTSEPFF.

Here the CDR3 reads CASSTSGTGGNDGYTF. DNA of the CDR3: TGTGCCAGCAGCACCTCCGGGACAGGGGGCAACGATGGCTACACCTTC. V is TRBV7-9 and J is TRBJ1-2, with TRBD1 matching over 12 bases. In germline, CDR1 is SEHNR, CDR2 FQNEAQ (reference sequence). The CDR3 covers 16 residues. The junction had 10 bases not matched to a gene; V was cut back by 5 bases and J by 6 bases.

The chain has TRBV3-1 (or the pseudogene TRBV3-2) and TRBJ1-2; D remains ambiguous. The germline CDR1 and CDR2 sequences are LGHDT and YNNKEL (reference sequence). The CDR3 covers 14 residues. V shed 0 bases and J shed 2 bases, with 7 bases lying between them. CDR3 amino acids: CASSQEDWNYGYTF. CDR3 in DNA: TGTGCCAGCAGCCAAGAAGACTGGAACTATGGCTACACCTTC.

The chain combines TRBV29-1 with TRBJ2-1; D possibly corresponds to TRBD1 (6 bases). Trimming took off 7 bases at V and 4 bases at J, with 17 bases between the two ends. From germline, CDR1 is SQVTM and CDR2 ANQGSEA. CDR3 size: 14 residues. In DNA form, the CDR3 reads TGCAGCGGTTTCTGGCCAGGGGATTACAATGAGCAGTTCTTC. It is translated as CSGFWPGDYNEQFF.

The gene calls are TRBV6-4 and TRBJ1-1; D unclear. CDR1 and CDR2 (germline): MRHNA, SNTAGT. V lost 0 bases to trimming and J lost 0 bases, with 2 bases between them. The CDR3 length is 13 residues. The CDR3 DNA reads TGTGCCAGCAGTGACTCTATGAACACTGAAGCTTTCTTT. Amino acids: CASSDSMNTEAFF.